The next 18 T cell receptor beta chains were all read from a single sample in a study of identical twins. TCRdb re-derived calls from the 5' RACE reads in MiXCR, one entry per CDR3 protein. Of about 500,000 distinct CDR3 sequences listed, around 15% were seen once; the top ten hold more than 0.8%. The sample was also reused in another study, on yellow fever vaccine responses in identical twins.

Sequencing was performed on CD4+ T cells sorted from blood. All receptors come from a woman aged 18-29 years in good health.

The chain carries TRBV9 and TRBJ2-7; D remains ambiguous. Germline lookup yields CDR1 SGDLS and CDR2 YYNGEE. The CDR3 runs 15 residues. Between the trimmed V and J ends, which lost 0 bases and 3 bases, there was a span of 13 bases. The CDR3 sequence: CASSVATRPLYEQYF. The CDR3 DNA reads TGTGCCAGCAGCGTAGCTACGAGACCTCTCTACGAGCAGTACTTC.

This clonotype was detected many times. The J gene is TRBJ2-7, the V gene TRBV20-1; 12 nucleotides agree with TRBD2. This CDR3 has 14 amino acids. The germline CDR1 and CDR2 sequences are DFQATT and SNEGSKA (reference sequence). Germline trimming cut 5 bases from V and 2 bases from J; bases unmatched to any gene: 4. CDR3 residues: CSAPLAGGTYEQYF. CDR3 nucleotide sequence: TGCAGTGCTCCTCTAGCGGGGGGGACCTACGAGCAGTACTTC.

This chain links TRBV10-3 with TRBJ2-2; 8 bases are a match to TRBD1. The ends lost 3 bases at V and 6 bases at J; junction bases unmatched: 3. This CDR3 has 14 residues. CDR1 and CDR2 (germline): ENHRY, SYGVKD. CDR3 DNA sequence: TGTGCCATCAGTGACGACAGGGGACCCGGGGAGCTGTTTTTT. Translation: CAISDDRGPGELFF.

This clonotype occurred many times. The genes are TRBV12-3 or TRBV12-4 and TRBJ2-3, with D possibly TRBD1 on 6 matching bases. V lost 2 bases to trimming and J lost 2 bases, with 11 bases between them. The CDR3 is made up of 15 amino acids. The CDR3 DNA is TGTGCCAGCAGTTTAAGAGGGGGAGCCACAGATACGCAGTATTTT. This sequence encodes CASSLRGGATDTQYF.

This clonotype occurred a few times. This chain uses TRBV7-9 with TRBJ2-2; tentatively, D is TRBD1 (6 bases). Between the trimmed V and J ends, which lost 8 bases and 2 bases, there was a span of 15 bases. Germline V lookup: CDR1 SEHNR, CDR2 FQNEAQ (reference sequence). CDR3 length equals 15 residues. Written as DNA, the CDR3 is TGTGCCAGCGCGCAGGGTGGGACAAACACCGGGGAGCTGTTTTTT. Translating gives CASAQGGTNTGELFF.

The CDR3 nucleotides read TGTGCCAGCAGCCCAAACCGACTAGCCGATGAGCAGTTCTTC. Protein: CASSPNRLADEQFF. The V and J genes are TRBV11-2 and TRBJ2-1, with 7 nucleotides matching TRBD2. The CDR3 has 14 amino acids. After removal of 5 bases from V and 8 bases from J, the junction contained 9 bases not matched to a gene. Germline assignment: CDR1 SGHAT and CDR2 FQNNGV.

This clonotype has just one count. This chain connects TRBV28 to TRBJ1-1; TRBD1 is a possible D gene (5 bases). The germline CDR1 and CDR2 sequences are MDHEN and SYDVKM. V was clipped by 6 bases and J by 6 bases, with 11 bases between them. The CDR3 length is 12 residues. The CDR3 region is CASSSGYAEAFF. The CDR3 DNA sequence: TGTGCCAGCAGCTCAGGGTATGCTGAAGCTTTCTTT.

The chain carries TRBV3-1 and TRBJ1-1; D gene uncertain. The germline V gene encodes CDR1 LGHDT and CDR2 YNNKEL (reference sequence). V was trimmed by 1 base and J by 5 bases, leaving 11 bases between them. CDR3 length equals 14 residues. The CDR3 nucleotides are TGTGCCAGCAGCCAAGCGACAAGGAGTACTGAAGCTTTCTTT. Translation gives CASSQATRSTEAFF. The full variable domain, its missing parts supplied by reference TRBV3-1 and TRBJ1-1, is DTAVSQTPKYLVTQMGNDKSIKCEQNLGHDTMYWYKQDSKKFLKIMFSYNNKELIINETVPNRFSPKSPDKAHLNLHINSLELGDSAVYFCASSQATRSTEAFFGQGTRLTVV.

The rearrangement uses TRBV7-2 and TRBJ2-7; D might be TRBD2 (6 bases). The CDR3 runs to 15 residues. Trimming removed 1 base from V and 3 bases from J, with 13 bases in between. In germline, CDR1 is SGHTA, CDR2 FQGNSA. CDR3: CASSLVGTENYEQYF. The CDR3 DNA sequence: TGTGCCAGCAGCTTAGTCGGGACTGAAAACTACGAGCAGTACTTC.

The rearrangement uses TRBV7-9 and TRBJ2-7, with 7 bases lining up with TRBD2. Losses at the gene ends were 5 bases for V and 7 bases for J; bases not matched to a gene: 11. The CDR3 runs to 14 residues. Germline V gene lookup returns CDR1 SEHNR and CDR2 FQNEAQ (reference sequence). This CDR3 reads CASSPRPGAGEQYF. The CDR3, as DNA: TGTGCCAGCAGCCCCCGCCCGGGAGCGGGGGAGCAGTACTTC.

This chain connects TRBV6-1 to TRBJ1-2; TRBD1 matches 9 bases. The CDR3 is 15 amino acids. V lost 11 bases, J lost 5 bases, and 15 bases stayed unmatched. Germline V gene data show CDR1 as MNHNS and CDR2 as SASEGT. The CDR3, as DNA: TGTGCCGGCTCCCCCTCCGGGACAGGGAATTATGGCTACACCTTC. This codes for CAGSPSGTGNYGYTF.

This clonotype was detected a few times. Its ends do not fully match the called genes, so a read error is possible. The chain carries TRBV7-7 and TRBJ2-5; no reliable D call. Per the germline V gene, CDR1 is SSHAT and CDR2 is FNYEAQ (reference sequence). The CDR3 contains 16 residues. CDR3 bases: TGTGCTAGCAGCTTCCTAAGTGGCACAAAGGGAGAGACCCAGTACTTC. It encodes CASSFLSGTKGETQYF.

Of note for this clonotype: A read error may explain this, as a much larger clone is one base away. The CDR3 end shows no conserved phenylalanine or tryptophan, and so a read error is likely. J is TRBJ2-2 and V is TRBV12-3 or TRBV12-4; the D gene is possibly TRBD2 (6 bases). V lost 7 bases and J 1 base, leaving 7 bases between the germline ends. The CDR3 has 13 residues. CDR3 coding DNA: TGTGCCAGCATGGGGGGGAACACCGGGGAGCTGTTTTCT. Translating gives CASMGGNTGELFS.

V usage is TRBV11-2 and J usage is TRBJ2-7, with TRBD2 matching over 7 bases. The CDR3 covers 17 residues. V trimming: 2 bases; J trimming: 2 bases; junction bases outside the gene matches: 12. The germline V gene encodes CDR1 SGHAT and CDR2 FQNNGV. The CDR3 DNA sequence: TGTGCCAGCAGCTTATATTTCGGCGGGAGCCCTCCCTACGAGCAGTACTTC. This encodes CASSLYFGGSPPYEQYF.

This clonotype was detected only a few times. This sequence joins TRBV2 and TRBJ2-5; D is unresolved. CDR1 SNHLY and CDR2 FYNNEI come from the germline V gene. V was cut by 7 bases and J by 2 bases, with 11 bases left in between. The CDR3 loop spans 13 amino acids. CDR3 amino acids: CASMAVGQETQYF. The CDR3 DNA follows: TGTGCCAGCATGGCAGTGGGACAAGAGACCCAGTACTTC. The full variable domain, with the rest looked up from reference TRBV2 and TRBJ2-5, is EPEVTQTPSHQVTQMGQEVILRCVPISNHLYFYWYRQILGQKVEFLVSFYNNEISEKSEIFDDQFSVERPDGSNFTLKIRSTKLEDSAMYFCASMAVGQETQYFGPGTRLLVL.

The table lists this clonotype with a few counts. This chain uses TRBV7-2 with TRBJ1-1; D might be TRBD1 (5 bases). The CDR3 has 13 residues. Germline assignment: CDR1 SGHTA and CDR2 FQGNSA. Trimming stripped 2 bases from V and 8 bases from J, with 12 bases between. CDR3 protein: CASSLFQGSEAFF. CDR3 in DNA: TGTGCCAGCAGCTTATTCCAGGGTAGCGAAGCTTTCTTT. The whole variable domain, filled in from reference TRBV7-2 and TRBJ1-1, reads GAGVSQSPSNKVTEKGKDVELRCDPISGHTALYWYRQSLGQGLEFLIYFQGNSAPDKSGLPSDRFSAERTGGSVSTLTIQRTQQEDSAVYLCASSLFQGSEAFFGQGTRLTVV.

This sequence joins TRBV4-2 and TRBJ1-5; possibly TRBD1 for D (6 bases). Looked up from germline, CDR1 is LGHNA and CDR2 is YNFKEQ. This CDR3 contains 16 residues. Trimming shortened V by 1 base and J by 2 bases, and 12 bases separated the two germline ends. The CDR3 region is CASSQGRTVGNQPQHF. In DNA, the CDR3 is TGTGCCAGCAGCCAAGGCCGGACAGTCGGCAATCAGCCCCAGCATTTT.

The chain carries TRBV15 and TRBJ2-7; 9 bases match TRBD1. Losses at the gene ends were 5 bases for V and 5 bases for J; bases not matched to a gene: 10. This CDR3 has 15 amino acids. CDR1 and CDR2 from the germline V gene are LNHNV and YYDKDF (reference sequence). The CDR3 protein is CATSEGDREPDEQYF. CDR3 in DNA: TGTGCCACCAGCGAGGGGGACAGGGAGCCGGACGAGCAGTACTTC. Complete variable domain (other parts from reference TRBV15 and TRBJ2-7): DAMVIQNPRYQVTQFGKPVTLSCSQTLNHNVMYWYQQKSSQAPKLLFHYYDKDFNNEADTPDNFQSRRPNTSFCFLDIRSPGLGDTAMYLCATSEGDREPDEQYFGPGTRLTVT.